Described below is a single T cell receptor (beta chain) sequence and its context. At the DNA level, this CDR3 is encoded by other sequences in the same sample as well. Some clones are missing from TCRdb's copy, which holds only in-frame ones; the method was immunoSEQ multiplex PCR. The sample records roughly 60,000 clones, around 85% being singletons. This entry belongs to a study of blood T cell repertoires in COVID-19. About the study: Samples of COVID-19 (acute and convalescent) were obtained from the United States, Italy and Spain.

The CDR3 is made up of 13 amino acids. The germline V gene encodes CDR1 LGHDT and CDR2 YNNKEL (reference sequence). The V and J ends lost 3 bases and 7 bases, in that order; junction bases with no gene match: 2. This chain joins TRBV3-1 (or the pseudogene TRBV3-2) and TRBJ1-4; TRBD1 matches 7 bases. Sequencing was carried out using peripheral blood. The TCR originated in a human donor in a cohort sampled during active COVID-19. In nucleotides, the CDR3 is TGTGCCAGCAGCCAGGCAGGGGGTGAAAAACTGTTTTTT. Translated, it gives CASSQAGGEKLFF.